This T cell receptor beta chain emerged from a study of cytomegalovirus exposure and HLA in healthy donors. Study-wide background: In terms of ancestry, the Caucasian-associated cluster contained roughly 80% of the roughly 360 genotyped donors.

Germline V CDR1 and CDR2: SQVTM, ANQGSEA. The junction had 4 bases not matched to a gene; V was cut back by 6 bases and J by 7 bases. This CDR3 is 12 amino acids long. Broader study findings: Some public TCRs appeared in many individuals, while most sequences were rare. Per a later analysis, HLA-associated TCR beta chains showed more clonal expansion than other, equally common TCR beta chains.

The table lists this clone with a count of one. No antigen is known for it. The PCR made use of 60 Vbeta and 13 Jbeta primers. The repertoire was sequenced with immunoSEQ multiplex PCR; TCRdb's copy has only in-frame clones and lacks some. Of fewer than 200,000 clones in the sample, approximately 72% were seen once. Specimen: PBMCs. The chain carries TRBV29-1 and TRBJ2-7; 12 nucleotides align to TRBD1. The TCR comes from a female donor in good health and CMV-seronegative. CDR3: CSVGDRGREQYF. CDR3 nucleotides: TGCAGCGTGGGGGACAGGGGGCGTGAGCAGTACTTC.